This T cell receptor (beta chain) is drawn from a study of blood T cell repertoires in COVID-19. Study as a whole: Sample material is recorded as cDNA or gDNA derived from T cells, B-cell-depleted T cells, or PBMCs.

The CDR3 sequence is 15 residues long. Germline CDR1 LNHDA, CDR2 SQIVND (reference sequence). V was clipped by 7 bases and J by 3 bases; unmatched bases: 9. In the authors' methods: By means of reference gene primer amplification, nucleated cell counts were estimated. The table came from immunoSEQ multiplex PCR; TCRdb's copy has only in-frame clones and leaves some out. For V, J and clone size, that table is used; D and trimming come from the DNA. The sample includes approximately 470,000 clones, roughly 87% of them seen just once. This clonotype was sampled from a woman between 18 and 29 years old who had recovered from COVID-19. Specimen: PBMCs or T cells enriched from blood (not recorded which). The rearrangement uses TRBV19 and TRBJ1-5; 7 bases align to TRBD1. CDR3 region: CASTPGQPSNQPQHF. Written as DNA, the CDR3 is TGTGCCAGTACCCCGGGACAGCCGTCCAATCAGCCCCAGCATTTT. Looking up the rest from reference TRBV19 and TRBJ1-5 gives the full variable domain: DGGITQSPKYLFRKEGQNVTLSCEQNLNHDAMYWYRQDPGQGLRLIYYSQIVNDFQKGDIAEGYSVSREKKESFPLTVTSAQKNPTAFYLCASTPGQPSNQPQHFGDGTRLSIL.